Here is one T cell receptor (beta chain) with its context. The target of this receptor is not known. No much larger clonotype is one base removed from it; base qualities were not supplied. This sample is drawn from a study of OX40 agonist ivuxolimab in advanced cancers. About the study as a whole: Ivuxolimab was an agonistic, fully human IgG2 monoclonal antibody directed against OX40 (CD134), a costimulatory receptor. Of the roughly 53 patients in dose escalation, 19 had hepatocellular carcinoma, some 15 had melanoma, 9 had renal cell carcinoma and 9 had head and neck cancer. In the dose-escalation cohort, 82.7% of patients were male, and the mean age was around 60 years, with a range of roughly 20 to 80. Patients were allowed to have had prior anti-PD-1, anti-PD-L1 or anti-CTLA-4 therapy, and around two fifths of the dose-escalation patients had been treated with checkpoint inhibitors. Three dose-escalation patients achieved partial responses, one with hepatocellular carcinoma and two with cutaneous melanoma. Peripheral TCRbeta sequencing was intended to test whether TCR sequence diversity was altered and clonal T-cell expansion was caused by ivuxolimab. The paper reports the monotherapy dose-escalation portion (N of about 56 patients) of the phase I ivuxolimab trial. Intravenous ivuxolimab was administered to patients every 2 weeks at six dose levels: 0.01, 0.1, 0.3, 1.5, 3 and 10 mg/kg.

Genomic DNA was extracted from sorted cells for sequencing of the TCRbeta CDR3 region. The immunoSEQ Assay was used for sequencing of TCRbeta CDR3 regions. Entries here come from immuneACCESS through TCRdb and include only in-frame sequences with V and J called. Some clones fail to appear in such tables; in the studies checked, an unresolved V gene covers under half of the shortfall, and the cause of the remainder is unknown. For this sample the table gives over 45,000 clones, of which around 80% were detected only once. The ten largest clones add up to 2.5% to 3.5% of the sample. Patients with autoimmune disease history or receiving systemic immunosuppression were excluded from the trial. Peripheral blood for TCR sequencing was collected from all dose cohorts at baseline, on cycle 4 day 1, and on cycle 7 day 1. Samples came from an open-label, multicenter, first-in-human phase I dose-escalation trial of ivuxolimab. Adults with locally advanced or metastatic melanoma, renal cell, hepatocellular, or head and neck squamous cell carcinoma were enrolled in the trial. CD4+ and CD8+ T cells were sorted separately from peripheral blood before TCR sequencing.

Paper-wide results and their limitations: The antigen specificity of the clonally expanded peripheral T cells was not determined. After ivuxolimab, CD8+ T cells had more expanded clones than CD4+ T cells on average. Low levels of normalized T-cell clonal expansion were also seen in some patients who did not respond. At doses of 0.1 to 3.0 mg/kg, clonal expansion of both CD4+ and CD8+ blood T cells was observed from baseline to week 6. In the 0.1-3.0 mg/kg groups, partial responders had among the lowest normalized peripheral clonal expansion, particularly in CD8+ T cells.

Sequenced here: CD4+ or CD8+ T cells sorted from blood, sampled in a trial of the OX40 agonist ivuxolimab. This clonotype originated in an adult with an advanced solid tumor such as melanoma, head and neck, liver or kidney cancer.

The CDR3 loop reads CAWSRHYEQYF. The bases read TGTGCCTGGAGTCGGCACTACGAGCAGTACTTC. The V and J segments used are TRBV30 and TRBJ2-7; the D gene cannot be named for sure. CDR1 is given as GTSNPN and CDR2 as SVGIG, both from the germline V gene (reference sequence). The junction carries 5 bases between V and J, which are trimmed by 2 bases and 3 bases respectively. Spanning cysteine to phenylalanine, the CDR3 consists of 11 amino acids. Just CDR3 DNA is preserved here, 33 bases in frame from base 1.